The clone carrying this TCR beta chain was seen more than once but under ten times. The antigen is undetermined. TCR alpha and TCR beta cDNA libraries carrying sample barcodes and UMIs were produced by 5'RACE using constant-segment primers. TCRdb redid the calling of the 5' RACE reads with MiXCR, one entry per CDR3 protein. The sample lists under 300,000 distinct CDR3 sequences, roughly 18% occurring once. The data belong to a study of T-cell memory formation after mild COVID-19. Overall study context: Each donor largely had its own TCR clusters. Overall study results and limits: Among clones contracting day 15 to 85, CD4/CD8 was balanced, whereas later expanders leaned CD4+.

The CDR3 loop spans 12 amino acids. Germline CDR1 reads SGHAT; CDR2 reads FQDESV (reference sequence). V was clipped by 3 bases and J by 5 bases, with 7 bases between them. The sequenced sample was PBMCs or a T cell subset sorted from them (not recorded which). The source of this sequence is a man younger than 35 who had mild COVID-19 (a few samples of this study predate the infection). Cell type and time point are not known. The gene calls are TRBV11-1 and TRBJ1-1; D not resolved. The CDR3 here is CASSFERTEAFF. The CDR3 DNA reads TGTGCCAGCAGCTTCGAGAGGACTGAAGCTTTCTTT.